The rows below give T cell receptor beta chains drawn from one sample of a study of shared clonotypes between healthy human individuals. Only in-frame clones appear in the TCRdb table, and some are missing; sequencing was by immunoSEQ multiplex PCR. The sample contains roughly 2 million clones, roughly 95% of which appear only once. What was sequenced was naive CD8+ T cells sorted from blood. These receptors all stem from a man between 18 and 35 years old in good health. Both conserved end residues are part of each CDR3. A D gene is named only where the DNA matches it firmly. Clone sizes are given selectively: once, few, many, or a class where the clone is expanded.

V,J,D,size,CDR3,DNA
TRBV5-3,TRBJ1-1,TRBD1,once,CARSLRTGGRTEAFF,TGTGCCAGAAGCCTAAGGACAGGGGGTAGGACTGAAGCTTTCTTT
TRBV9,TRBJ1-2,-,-,CASSPGGGAGGYTF,TGTGCCAGCAGCCCAGGAGGGGGGGCTGGGGGCTACACCTTC
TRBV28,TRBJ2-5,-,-,CASSPTQEGGEETQYF,TGTGCCAGCAGTCCTACCCAGGAGGGGGGCGAAGAGACCCAGTACTTC
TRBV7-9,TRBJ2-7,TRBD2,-,CASSSTGLAGGPYEQYF,TGTGCCAGCAGCTCCACCGGACTAGCGGGAGGTCCCTACGAGCAGTACTTC
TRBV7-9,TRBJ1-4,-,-,CASSLGPEKLFF,TGTGCCAGCAGCTTGGGTCCTGAAAAACTGTTTTTT
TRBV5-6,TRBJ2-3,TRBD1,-,CASSLGQGSDTQYF,TGTGCCAGCAGCTTGGGACAGGGGTCAGATACGCAGTATTTT
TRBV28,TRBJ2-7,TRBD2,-,CASTLFLAGGYEQYF,TGTGCCAGCACCCTATTCCTAGCGGGGGGCTACGAGCAGTACTTC
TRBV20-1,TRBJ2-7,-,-,CSAGEPHEQYF,TGCAGTGCTGGGGAGCCCCACGAGCAGTACTTC
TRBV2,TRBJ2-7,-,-,CASSGGHRAYEQYF,TGTGCCAGCAGTGGGGGACACAGGGCCTACGAGCAGTACTTC
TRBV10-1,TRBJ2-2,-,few,CASREGKGGELFF,TGCGCCAGCAGGGAAGGGAAAGGCGGGGAGCTGTTTTTT
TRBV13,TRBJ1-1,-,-,CASSLSNRAEAFF,TGTGCCAGCAGCTTAAGTAACAGGGCCGAAGCTTTCTTT
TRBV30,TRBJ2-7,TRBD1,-,CSLRVGTGSYEQYF,TGTTCTCTCCGCGTCGGGACAGGGTCCTACGAGCAGTACTTC
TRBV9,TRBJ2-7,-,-,CASSVAGTTGYEQYF,TGTGCCAGCAGCGTAGCGGGGACAACCGGCTACGAGCAGTACTTC
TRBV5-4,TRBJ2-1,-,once,CASSPPPGLPGDEQFF,TGTGCCAGCAGCCCCCCCCCGGGACTCCCAGGGGATGAGCAGTTCTTC
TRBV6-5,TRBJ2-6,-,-,CASSYSGGANVLTF,TGTGCCAGCAGTTACTCGGGAGGGGCCAACGTCCTGACTTTC
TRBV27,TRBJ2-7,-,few,CASSLQASYEQYF,TGTGCCAGCAGTTTACAGGCCTCCTACGAGCAGTACTTC
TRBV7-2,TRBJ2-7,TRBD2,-,CASSLQLAGGSYEQYF,TGTGCCAGCAGCTTACAACTAGCGGGGGGATCCTACGAGCAGTACTTC
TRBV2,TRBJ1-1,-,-,CASSEVGGSEAFF,TGTGCCAGCAGTGAAGTGGGAGGGTCTGAAGCTTTCTTT
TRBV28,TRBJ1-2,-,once,CASSFEGGAPIKANYGYTF,TGTGCCAGCAGTTTCGAGGGGGGCGCCCCTATAAAAGCTAACTATGGCTACACCTTC
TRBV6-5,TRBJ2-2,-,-,CASSSPFGGTGELFF,TGTGCCAGCAGTTCCCCCTTCGGGGGCACCGGGGAGCTGTTTTTT
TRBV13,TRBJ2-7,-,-,CASSLGGNLYEQYF,TGTGCCAGCAGCTTAGGGGGAAACCTCTACGAGCAGTACTTC
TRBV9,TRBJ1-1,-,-,CASSVEGREDTEAFF,TGTGCCAGCAGCGTAGAGGGCCGGGAGGACACTGAAGCTTTCTTT